These 2 T cell receptor beta chains were all obtained from the same sample, sequenced in a study of cytotoxic CD8 clonotypes in ibrutinib-treated CLL. Libraries were prepared by immunoSEQ multiplex PCR; TCRdb keeps only in-frame clonotypes and omits some of them. The table shows 50,000 or so clones, with less than 85% occurring only once. This material consisted of PBMCs, taken after 24 months of ibrutinib treatment. These receptors were taken from a human donor with chronic lymphocytic leukemia.

V and J are TRBV7-2 and TRBJ2-3, with D unresolved. V was cut by 2 bases and J by 0 bases, with 15 bases left in between. The length of the CDR3 is 17 residues. The germline gives CDR1 SGHTA, CDR2 FQGNSA. The CDR3 coding sequence is TGTGCCAGCAGCTTAAAGGGCCGCAGAACTAGCACAGATACGCAGTATTTT. Amino acids: CASSLKGRRTSTDTQYF.

The chain links TRBV7-2 to TRBJ2-3; the D is unclear. V was shortened by 1 base and J by 0 bases, with 8 bases between the two germline ends. Germline V gene data show CDR1 as SGHTA and CDR2 as FQGNSA. The CDR3 is 15 amino acids. The CDR3 loop is CASSLEAVSTDTQYF. CDR3 nucleotides: TGTGCCAGCAGCTTAGAGGCAGTGAGCACAGATACGCAGTATTTT.